This T cell receptor (delta chain) came from a study of γδ T cells in repeated Plasmodium falciparum infection. Overall study context: Donors had four controlled P. falciparum NF54 infections over approximately 600 days. Timepoints: baseline, immediately before selected infections, and 21 days after every infection.

Points from the study as a whole: Vgamma9/Vdelta2+ T cells showed a stable polyclonal repertoire with shared TCRgamma sequences.

The CDR3 has 19 amino acids. CDR1 is TSWWSYY and CDR2 is QGS in the germline V gene. J lost 2 bases, V lost 0 bases, and 10 bases had no gene match. As regards this clone: What it recognizes is unknown.

Flow sorting of PBMC yielded separate Vgamma9/Vdelta2+ and Vdelta2-negative gammadelta T cell populations for bulk repertoire analysis. TCRdb applied CATT to the multiplex PCR reads for clone calling. In the table there are around 82,000 delta-chain clones, over 1.1% of which are singletons. This receptor was taken from a pool of human donors (malaria-infected and uninfected, not separated). The gene calls are TRDV1 and TRDJ1; the match to TRDD3 covers 12 bases. The J gene is absent in TCRdb and was assigned here via DNA matching to germline. Material for sequencing was gamma-delta T cells from blood. The DNA for the CDR3 is TGTGCTCTTGGGGAACTATGGCCATTACTGGGGGATACAACCGATAAACTCATCTTT. Translating gives CALGELWPLLGDTTDKLIF.